The clone carrying this T cell receptor (beta chain) was detected only a few times. These data belong to a study of blood T cell repertoires in COVID-19. Background on the study: Sites across the United States, Italy and Spain contributed samples from acute and convalescent COVID-19.

As originally analysed: Estimated nucleated cell counts came from reference gene primer amplification. Sequencing was performed with immunoSEQ multiplex PCR; in TCRdb, only in-frame clones are kept and a portion is missing. Clone size and V and J calls were adopted from that table, with D and trimming inferred from the DNA. The table includes fewer than 80,000 clones, 80% to 85% detected once. The CDR3 consists of 14 residues. The trim removed 2 bases at V and 7 bases at J, leaving 5 bases unmatched. Germline V gene data show CDR1 as MNHEY and CDR2 as SVGAGI. The sequencing input was peripheral blood. The chain carries TRBV6-5 and TRBJ1-2; TRBD1 aligns across 9 bases. The TCR sequence derives from a woman of 80 years or more with acute or convalescent COVID-19. CDR3 bases: TGTGCCAGCAGTTACACTACAGGGGGCTTTGGCTACACCTTC. Protein product: CASSYTTGGFGYTF.